The 21 T cell receptor beta chains presented below share a single source sample, sequenced in a study of CD8 T cells in Susac syndrome. Random hexamers served to reverse transcribe roughly 0.5 to 1 ug RNA. Via MiXCR, TCRdb re-called the immunoSEQ multiplex PCR reads, giving one row per CDR3 protein. The sample has around 160,000 distinct CDR3 sequences; approximately 95% are singletons. Sequenced sample: CD4+ T cells from PBMCs. The origin of the receptors is a human donor with multiple sclerosis.

This clonotype has just one count. The V and J genes are TRBV29-1 and TRBJ1-4; a weak D match, TRBD1 (6 bases). Germline CDR1 is SQVTM and CDR2 is ANQGSEA. V lost 4 bases, J lost 8 bases, and 11 bases lay in between. The CDR3 contains 12 residues. CDR3 sequence reads: CSVGDIGEKLFF. The DNA for the CDR3 is TGCAGCGTTGGGGACATAGGCGAAAAACTGTTTTTT.

The chain employs TRBV6-2 or TRBV6-3 and TRBJ2-2; D is uncertain. Between the trimmed V and J ends, which lost 6 bases and 4 bases, there was a span of 9 bases. Germline loops: CDR1 MNHEY, CDR2 SVGEGT. The CDR3 is 13 amino acids. This CDR3 is CASRTRTTGELFF. CDR3 DNA sequence: TGTGCCAGCAGGACTCGCACCACCGGGGAGCTGTTTTTT.

The chain joins TRBV12-3 or TRBV12-4 to TRBJ1-2; 8 bases line up with TRBD1. The CDR3 covers 14 residues. Trimming cost V 3 bases and J 8 bases; bases outside gene matches: 8. In DNA form, the CDR3 reads TGTGCCAGCAGTTTGGTCAGGGGGCCGGGGGGCTACACCTTC. Amino acid sequence: CASSLVRGPGGYTF.

The chain carries TRBV7-2 and TRBJ2-1, with 11 bases fitting TRBD2. The CDR3 length is 15 residues. After removal of 5 bases from V and 7 bases from J, the junction contained 7 bases not matched to a gene. Germline lookup yields CDR1 SGHTA and CDR2 FQGNSA. The CDR3 loop reads CASSATSGRHNEQFF. CDR3 DNA sequence: TGTGCCAGCAGCGCTACTAGCGGGAGACATAATGAGCAGTTCTTC.

V gene TRBV7-2 combines with J gene TRBJ1-2; D ambiguous. Trimming stripped 4 bases from V and 1 base from J, with 7 bases between. The germline V gene has CDR1 SGHTA and CDR2 FQGNSA. This CDR3 is built from 13 residues. CDR3 residues: CASSSNSNYGYTF. DNA for the CDR3: TGTGCCAGCAGCTCGAACAGTAACTATGGCTACACCTTC.

This clonotype occurred once. The chain combines TRBV18 with TRBJ1-2; the D gene is possibly TRBD1 (6 bases). V gave up 3 bases and J gave up 1 base, with 9 bases separating them. This CDR3 has 14 residues. Germline V gives CDR1 KGHSH, CDR2 LQKENI. The CDR3 loop is CASSPSGVNYGYTF. The CDR3 DNA is TGTGCCAGCTCACCCTCAGGGGTTAACTATGGCTACACCTTC.

This chain connects TRBV20-1 to TRBJ2-1; D unresolved. The CDR3 is 16 amino acids. The germline V and J ends were trimmed by 6 bases and 4 bases, with 22 bases remaining between them. Germline-derived CDR1 and CDR2 are DFQATT and SNEGSKA (reference sequence). This chain's CDR3 is CSALSLFLQTYNEQFF. CDR3 sequence (DNA): TGCAGTGCCCTTTCCCTATTTCTGCAAACTTACAATGAGCAGTTCTTC.

The V gene is TRBV3-1, the J gene TRBJ1-2, with 11 bases fitting TRBD1. The germline gives CDR1 LGHDT, CDR2 YNNKEL (reference sequence). This CDR3 comprises 15 residues. The V gene end was trimmed by 1 base and the J gene end by 3 bases; junction bases not matched to a gene: 1. CDR3 amino acids: CASSQGDRGYYGYTF. CDR3 sequence (DNA): TGTGCCAGCAGCCAAGGGGACAGGGGGTACTATGGCTACACCTTC.

CDR3: CATSDPRGGGETQYF. CDR3 bases: TGTGCCACCAGTGATCCTCGGGGAGGAGGAGAGACCCAGTACTTC. The chain links TRBV24-1 to TRBJ2-5; possibly TRBD2 for D (6 bases). The CDR3 runs 15 residues. Trimming left V 3 bases short and J 4 bases short, with 14 bases between. Germline CDR1 is KGHDR and CDR2 is SFDVKD.

V and J are TRBV7-2 and TRBJ2-1, with D unclear. The V and J ends lost 0 bases and 5 bases respectively, with 5 bases between them. CDR3 length: 13 amino acids. CDR1 SGHTA and CDR2 FQGNSA come from the germline V gene. The CDR3 loop is CASSLAENNEQFF. CDR3 coding DNA: TGTGCCAGCAGCTTAGCGGAAAACAATGAGCAGTTCTTC.

This CDR3 reads CASSSGSRGGRLQETQYF. CDR3 nucleotide sequence: TGCGCCAGCAGCTCGGGGTCGCGTGGAGGGAGGCTTCAAGAGACCCAGTACTTC. The V and J genes are TRBV5-1 and TRBJ2-5; perhaps TRBD2 as D (6 bases). In germline, CDR1 is SGHRS, CDR2 YFSETQ. V was cut by 3 bases and J by 2 bases, with 23 bases left in between. The CDR3 loop spans 18 amino acids.

This clonotype appeared once. The rearrangement links TRBV3-1 to TRBJ1-1; no clear D. The V end lost 3 bases, the J end lost 7 bases, and 9 bases lay between the germline ends. The germline V gene encodes CDR1 LGHDT and CDR2 YNNKEL (reference sequence). This CDR3 spans 12 amino acids. The CDR3 DNA follows: TGTGCCAGCAGCCAGGGGTATGGTGAAGCTTTCTTT. Encoded protein: CASSQGYGEAFF.

This clonotype was observed a single time. The chain recombines TRBV19 with TRBJ1-1; 11 bases match TRBD1. CDR3 length: 16 amino acids. With V trimmed by 7 bases and J by 4 bases, 11 bases remained unmatched. Germline CDR1 and CDR2: LNHDA and SQIVND (reference sequence). Here the CDR3 DNA reads TGTGCCAGTACCGACCGGACAGGGGGCAGGAGCACTGAAGCTTTCTTT. Its translation: CASTDRTGGRSTEAFF.

The J gene is TRBJ1-6, the V gene TRBV20-1, with 10 nucleotides matching TRBD1. V lost 5 bases and J lost 10; bases outside the gene matches: 5. Germline CDR1 and CDR2: DFQATT and SNEGSKA (reference sequence). The CDR3 is 13 amino acids. The CDR3 loop is CSARQGAESPLHF. In nucleotides, the CDR3 is TGCAGTGCTCGACAGGGGGCCGAATCACCCCTCCACTTT.

The gene calls are TRBV4-3 and TRBJ1-2, with D tentatively TRBD1 (5 bases). The germline CDR1 and CDR2 sequences are LGHNA and YSLEER. The CDR3 has 17 amino acids. Trimming took 4 bases from V and 5 from J, leaving 23 bases between them. This CDR3 is CASSRGLPTDLWYGYTF. The CDR3 DNA reads TGCGCCAGCAGCCGGGGACTGCCGACAGATCTGTGGTATGGCTACACCTTC.

CDR3 coding DNA: TGTGCCAGCAGTGGTTTTACGGACTATTATGGCTACACCTTC. Translation gives CASSGFTDYYGYTF. The chain couples TRBV6-1 to TRBJ1-2; D uncertain. V shed 4 bases and J shed 5 bases, with 14 bases lying between them. The CDR3 is 14 amino acids. Looked up from germline, CDR1 is MNHNS and CDR2 is SASEGT.

This sequence joins TRBV20-1 and TRBJ2-2; TRBD2 is a possible D gene (6 bases). Germline CDR1 reads DFQATT; CDR2 reads SNEGSKA (reference sequence). The CDR3 runs 13 residues. Trimming left V 4 bases short and J 7 bases short, with 13 bases between. CDR3 amino acids: CSAMGGWIGELFF. Written as DNA, the CDR3 is TGCAGTGCTATGGGGGGATGGATCGGGGAGCTGTTTTTT.

This rearrangement joins TRBV3-1 to TRBJ2-6; 8 positions match TRBD2. CDR1 and CDR2 from the germline V gene are LGHDT and YNNKEL (reference sequence). This CDR3 contains 19 residues. Losses at the gene ends were 1 base for V and 0 bases for J; bases not matched to a gene: 8. CDR3 loop: CASSQGSLAGISGANVLTF. As DNA, the CDR3 is TGTGCCAGCAGCCAAGGCTCGTTAGCGGGAATCTCTGGGGCCAACGTCCTGACTTTC.

The CDR3 sequence is CASSQTRAPLETQYF. The CDR3 DNA is TGCGCCAGCAGCCAAACACGTGCCCCATTGGAGACCCAGTACTTC. This chain connects TRBV4-3 to TRBJ2-5; D is undetermined. There are 15 residues in the CDR3. Trimming cost V 2 bases and J 5 bases, with 15 bases left between them. CDR1 and CDR2 from the germline V gene are LGHNA and YSLEER.

J is TRBJ2-5 and V is TRBV29-1, with 16 positions matching TRBD2. Germline CDR1 and CDR2: SQVTM and ANQGSEA. The CDR3 covers 17 residues. J was trimmed by 6 bases and V by 7 bases; bases with no gene match: 14. The CDR3 DNA is TGCAGCGCGGGACTAGCGGGAGGGTGGGACGAAGGGAAGACCCAGTACTTC. Protein: CSAGLAGGWDEGKTQYF.

This chain uses TRBV28 with TRBJ1-4; no clear D gene. This CDR3 has 15 amino acids. The germline gives CDR1 MDHEN, CDR2 SYDVKM. The ends were cut back, 1 base at V and 2 bases at J, with 8 bases in the middle. The CDR3 DNA is TGTGCCAGCAGTTTATTCCCGGACACTAATGAAAAACTGTTTTTT. This gives the protein CASSLFPDTNEKLFF.